These 6 T cell receptor beta chains were sequenced from one sample in a study of cytomegalovirus exposure and HLA in healthy donors. With 60 Vbeta and 13 Jbeta primers, the PCR was carried out. Data came from immunoSEQ multiplex PCR; TCRdb stores just in-frame clones and leaves some out. The table has around 64,000 clones, 86% seen once. The sequenced sample was PBMCs. Receptor source: a woman aged 25-40 years in good health and CMV-seronegative.

As to this clone: Compared with germline, one end of the junction differs, possibly owing to a read error. The chain is built from TRBV19 and TRBJ1-2; 7 nucleotides match TRBD1. Germline CDR1 and CDR2: LNHDA and SQIVND (reference sequence). The CDR3 consists of 15 residues. CDR3 DNA: TGTGCCAGTAGTCAGGGGGGCTCAGGGAACTATGGCTACCCCTTC. Protein sequence: CASSQGGSGNYGYPF.

This chain joins TRBV5-4 and TRBJ2-7, with D tentatively TRBD1 (6 bases). Trimming removed 4 bases at V and 3 bases at J, with 14 bases between. There are 14 residues in the CDR3. The germline V gene has CDR1 SGHNT and CDR2 YYREEE (reference sequence). The CDR3 sequence: CASSHRDTDYEQYF. CDR3 DNA sequence: TGTGCCAGCAGCCACCGGGACACGGACTACGAGCAGTACTTC. Full variable domain (missing parts from reference TRBV5-4 and TRBJ2-7): ETGVTQSPTHLIKTRGQQVTLRCSSQSGHNTVSWYQQALGQGPQFIFQYYREEENGRGNFPPRFSGLQFPNYSSELNVNALELDDSALYLCASSHRDTDYEQYFGPGTRLTVT.

CDR3 amino acids: CASSYAGSPLHF. For the CDR3, the DNA is TGTGCCAGCAGTTACGCGGGGTCACCCCTCCACTTT. The chain is built from TRBV6-5 and TRBJ1-6; the D is unclear. The CDR3 extends over 12 amino acids. Deletions cut 2 bases from V and 10 bases from J, with 6 bases between. Looked up from germline, CDR1 is MNHEY and CDR2 is SVGAGI.

This chain links TRBV6-1 with TRBJ2-1, with 9 bases fitting TRBD2. Germline trimming cut 4 bases from V and 10 bases from J; bases unmatched to any gene: 8. The CDR3 has 14 amino acids. The V gene's germline CDR1 is MNHNS and CDR2 SASEGT. CDR3 nucleotides: TGTGCCAGCAGTGCCGGACTAGCGACACGGGAGCAGTTCTTC. Amino acid sequence: CASSAGLATREQFF.

CDR3 amino acids: CAWSVQRLANTGELFF. In DNA form, the CDR3 reads TGTGCCTGGAGTGTACAACGACTAGCGAACACCGGGGAGCTGTTTTTT. J is TRBJ2-2 and V is TRBV30; TRBD2 might be the D (6 bases). The germline V gene has CDR1 GTSNPN and CDR2 SVGIG (reference sequence). V lost 0 bases, J lost 0 bases, and 11 bases lay in between. The CDR3 consists of 16 residues.

V is TRBV14 and J is TRBJ2-2; possibly TRBD2 for D (6 bases). The CDR3 runs to 14 residues. The ends were cut back, 0 bases at V and 6 bases at J, with 8 bases in the middle. Germline lookup yields CDR1 SGHDN and CDR2 FVKESK. CDR3: CASSQERGPGELFF. The CDR3 DNA is TGTGCCAGCAGCCAAGAGCGGGGCCCCGGGGAGCTGTTTTTT.